One sample yielded the 18 T cell receptor beta chains listed below, sequenced in a study of tumor and adjacent non-tumor tissue in lung cancer. A modified ARM-PCR protocol with three rounds of nested PCR amplified TCRbeta. A single record per CDR3 protein comes from TCRdb applying MiXCR to the multiplex PCR reads. Of 98,000 or so distinct CDR3 sequences detected, about 80% appear once; the ten largest clones hold around 30%. RNA was extracted from bulk tissue without any cell sorting. More than 3 cm separated this lung sample from the edge of the tumor. The sample comprised distant non-tumor lung tissue. These receptor sequences come from a man between 60 and 70 years old with small cell lung cancer.

Of note for this clonotype: At one boundary the junction diverges from the germline segment, which might be a read error. The J gene is TRBJ1-5, the V gene TRBV4-1, with D perhaps TRBD1 (6 bases). Germline CDR1 reads MGHRA; CDR2 reads YSYEKL. The CDR3 contains 13 residues. The CDR3 loop reads CASGQGMSRPQHF. Here the CDR3 DNA reads TGCGCCAGCGGCCAGGGGATGTCTCGACCCCAGCATTTT.

CDR3 sequence (DNA): TGCAGTGCTAGAGATGAACAACTTACTCGGGGGCAGTTCTTC. It codes for CSARDEQLTRGQFF. This chain joins TRBV20-1 and TRBJ2-1, with D perhaps TRBD2 (5 bases). Germline V lookup: CDR1 DFQATT, CDR2 SNEGSKA (reference sequence). The CDR3 contains 14 residues. V was shortened by 0 bases and J by 12 bases, with 18 bases between the two germline ends.

The V gene is TRBV20-1, the J gene TRBJ2-1; unclear D gene. The CDR3 is made up of 16 amino acids. Trimming cost V 2 bases and J 3 bases, with 17 bases left between them. Germline assignment: CDR1 DFQATT and CDR2 SNEGSKA (reference sequence). CDR3 DNA sequence: TGCAGTGCTAGACCTTTCGGAGCCAACTTCTACAATGAGCAGTTCTTC. Translated: CSARPFGANFYNEQFF.

The genes are TRBV29-1 and TRBJ2-3, with TRBD2 as a possible D gene (5 bases). The germline V gene encodes CDR1 SQVTM and CDR2 ANQGSEA. The V and J ends lost 3 bases and 0 bases respectively, with 7 bases between them. This CDR3 has 13 amino acids. The CDR3 loop is CSVEAGSTDTQYF. DNA of the CDR3: TGCAGCGTTGAGGCGGGTAGCACAGATACGCAGTATTTT.

This clonotype was seen once. An end of the junction differs from the germline gene, which may be a read error. CDR3 sequence reads: CASSRLAGTRASVLTF. The CDR3, as DNA: TGTGCCAGCAGCCGACTAGCGGGGACTAGGGCCAGCGTCCTGACTTTC. This chain connects TRBV6-5 to TRBJ2-6; 11 bases line up with TRBD2. CDR3 length: 16 residues. Germline lookup yields CDR1 MNHEY and CDR2 SVGAGI.

The chain recombines TRBV7-8 with TRBJ2-3, with D possibly matching TRBD1 (6 bases). Germline lookup yields CDR1 SGHVS and CDR2 FQNEAQ. Trimming removed 7 bases at V and 4 bases at J, with 18 bases between. The CDR3 runs 15 residues. The CDR3 loop is CASISGHKRADTQYF. In nucleotides, the CDR3 is TGTGCCAGCATCTCGGGACATAAAAGGGCAGATACGCAGTATTTT.

As to this clonotype: An end of the junction does not agree with germline; a read error may underlie this. The rearrangement uses TRBV5-6 and TRBJ1-1, with a tentative D call TRBD1 (5 bases). The length of the CDR3 is 12 residues. Germline V gene lookup returns CDR1 SGHDT and CDR2 YYEEEE. The CDR3 sequence is CTSCLGPLEAFF. The CDR3 DNA is TGTACCAGCTGCTTGGGACCTTTAGAAGCTTTCTTT.

J is TRBJ1-1 and V is TRBV5-5; no firm D call. CDR1 SGHKS and CDR2 YYEKEE come from the germline V gene (reference sequence). V gave up 6 bases and J gave up 11 bases, with 14 bases separating them. CDR3 size: 11 residues. For the CDR3, the DNA is TGTGCCAGCACTAGAGGGAGCCTCGCTTTCTTT. It specifies CASTRGSLAFF.

The chain is built from TRBV13 and TRBJ1-2, with D possibly matching TRBD1 (6 bases). The length of the CDR3 is 14 residues. Germline CDR1 is PRHDT and CDR2 is FYEKMQ (reference sequence). The CDR3 nucleotides read TGTGTCGGCAGCACAGGGAAAAAACTCTATGGCTACACCTTC. Translation gives CVGSTGKKLYGYTF.

On this clonotype: This CDR3 is missing its conserved last phenylalanine or tryptophan, likely due to a read error. This chain links TRBV30 with TRBJ2-3; D is perhaps TRBD1 (5 bases). This CDR3 comprises 13 residues. Germline V gene sequence: CDR1 GTSNPN, CDR2 SVGIG (reference sequence). V dropped 0 bases and J dropped 3 bases, with 7 bases sitting between them. The CDR3 DNA follows: TGTGCCTGGAGTGTAGGGGCAACAGATACGCAGTATGTT. Translated, it gives CAWSVGATDTQYV.

Comments on this clonotype: Given the absence of the conserved phenylalanine or tryptophan at the CDR3 end, a read error is likely. This sequence joins TRBV4-1 and TRBJ2-7, with TRBD1 matching 9 bases. The CDR3 has 14 amino acids. Germline CDR1 MGHRA, CDR2 YSYEKL. The CDR3: CTSSLYRGPYEQYS. For the CDR3, the DNA is TGCACCAGCAGCCTCTACAGGGGGCCCTACGAGCAGTACTCC.

As for this clonotype: Given the absence of the conserved phenylalanine or tryptophan at the CDR3 end, a read error is likely. The gene calls are TRBV6-6 and TRBJ1-3; D might be TRBD1 (5 bases). Germline V gene data show CDR1 as MNHNY and CDR2 as SVGAGI (reference sequence). The CDR3 loop spans 14 amino acids. Trimming took off 2 bases at V and 10 bases at J, with 15 bases between the two ends. In DNA, the CDR3 is TGTGCCAGCAGTTACCTCTCCAGGGAGGAGACCATATATCTT. It codes for CASSYLSREETIYL.

Comment on this clonotype: The junction departs from the called germline gene at one end, perhaps through a read error. This chain links TRBV12-3 or TRBV12-4 with TRBJ2-5, with TRBD2 as a possible D gene (5 bases). This CDR3 region has 14 residues. The CDR3 sequence is CPSSLMYGEETQYF. The CDR3 coding sequence is TGTCCCAGCAGTTTAATGTACGGGGAAGAGACCCAGTACTTC.

Regarding this clonotype: A much larger clone lies a single base off, so this may be a read error. As DNA, the CDR3 is TGCAGCGTTACTCTCCCGAGACAGAGCCCCTACGAGCAGTACTTC. Encoded protein: CSVTLPRQSPYEQYF. This sequence joins TRBV29-1 and TRBJ2-7; D is possibly TRBD1 (5 bases). The CDR3 covers 15 residues. Trimming pared 5 bases from V and 2 bases from J, leaving 19 bases between. CDR1 SQVTM and CDR2 ANQGSEA come from the germline V gene.

A word on this clonotype: The final CDR3 position lacks the conserved phenylalanine or tryptophan, pointing to a likely read error. The chain recombines TRBV6-1 with TRBJ2-2; TRBD2 is a possible D gene (6 bases). V was trimmed by 4 bases and J by 2 bases, leaving 14 bases between them. This CDR3 spans 16 amino acids. Germline CDR1 is MNHNS and CDR2 is SASEGT. The DNA for the CDR3 is TGTGCCAGCAGTGGGCTAGCGAGAGTAAACACCGGGGAGCTGTTTATT. Protein: CASSGLARVNTGELFI.

The sample holds one count of this clonotype. At one end, the junction sequence differs from germline, possibly due to a read error. The rearrangement uses TRBV4-2 and TRBJ2-4; D might be TRBD2 (5 bases). The germline gives CDR1 LGHNA, CDR2 YNFKEQ. The CDR3 sequence is 14 residues long. CDR3 sequence reads: CASSQVVNGDIQYF. DNA for the CDR3: TGTGCAAGCAGCCAAGTTGTTAACGGGGACATTCAGTACTTC.

Remarks on this clonotype: A much bigger clone sits one base away, suggesting this may be a read error. This chain joins TRBV20-1 and TRBJ2-5, with 9 bases identical to TRBD1. The CDR3 is made up of 13 amino acids. Germline V lookup: CDR1 DFQATT, CDR2 SNEGSKA (reference sequence). Trimming took 7 bases from V and 7 from J; bases not matched to a gene: 10. The CDR3 is CSGRDRVKGTQYF. CDR3 nucleotide sequence: TGCAGTGGCCGGGACAGGGTAAAAGGGACCCAGTACTTC.

This clonotype has just one count. The rearrangement links TRBV4-1 to TRBJ2-5, with TRBD2 matching over 7 bases. CDR3 length: 15 residues. Looked up from germline, CDR1 is MGHRA and CDR2 is YSYEKL. Germline trimming cut 6 bases from V and 5 bases from J; bases unmatched to any gene: 12. CDR3 sequence reads: CASRMGGGMGETQYF. The CDR3 DNA sequence: TGCGCCAGCAGAATGGGGGGGGGGATGGGGGAGACCCAGTACTTC.